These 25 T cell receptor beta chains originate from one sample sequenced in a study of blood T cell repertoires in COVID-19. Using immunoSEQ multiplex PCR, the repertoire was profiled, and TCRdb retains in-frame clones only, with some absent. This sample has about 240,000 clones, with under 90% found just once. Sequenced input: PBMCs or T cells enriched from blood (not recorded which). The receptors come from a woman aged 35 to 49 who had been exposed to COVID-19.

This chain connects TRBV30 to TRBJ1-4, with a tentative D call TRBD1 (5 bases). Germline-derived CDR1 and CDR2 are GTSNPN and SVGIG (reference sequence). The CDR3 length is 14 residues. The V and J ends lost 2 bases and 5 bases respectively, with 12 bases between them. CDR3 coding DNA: TGTGCCTGGAGTATGGACATTTACAATGAAAAACTGTTTTTT. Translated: CAWSMDIYNEKLFF.

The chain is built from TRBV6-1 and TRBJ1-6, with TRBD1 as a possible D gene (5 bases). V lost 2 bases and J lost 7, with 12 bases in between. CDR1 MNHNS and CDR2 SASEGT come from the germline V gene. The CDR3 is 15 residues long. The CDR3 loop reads CASSERGTENSPLHF. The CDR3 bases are TGTGCCAGCAGTGAACGCGGGACTGAAAATTCACCCCTCCACTTT.

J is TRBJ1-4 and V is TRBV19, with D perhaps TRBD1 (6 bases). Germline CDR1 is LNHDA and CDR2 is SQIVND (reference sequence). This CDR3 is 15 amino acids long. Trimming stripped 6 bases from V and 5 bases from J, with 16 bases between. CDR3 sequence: CASRIGQFRNEKLFF. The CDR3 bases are TGTGCCAGTAGAATCGGACAGTTTCGGAATGAAAAACTGTTTTTT.

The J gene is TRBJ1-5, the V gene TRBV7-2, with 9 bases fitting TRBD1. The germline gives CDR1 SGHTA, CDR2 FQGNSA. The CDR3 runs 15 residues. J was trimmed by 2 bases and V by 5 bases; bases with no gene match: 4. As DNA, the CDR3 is TGTGCCAGCAGCACCCGGACAGGGGGCAATCAGCCCCAGCATTTT. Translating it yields CASSTRTGGNQPQHF.

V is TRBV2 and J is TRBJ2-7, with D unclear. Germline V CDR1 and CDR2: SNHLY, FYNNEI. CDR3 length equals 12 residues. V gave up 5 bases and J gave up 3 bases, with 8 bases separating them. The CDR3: CASSTRYYEQYF. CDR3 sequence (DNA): TGTGCCAGCAGTACCCGGTACTACGAGCAGTACTTC.

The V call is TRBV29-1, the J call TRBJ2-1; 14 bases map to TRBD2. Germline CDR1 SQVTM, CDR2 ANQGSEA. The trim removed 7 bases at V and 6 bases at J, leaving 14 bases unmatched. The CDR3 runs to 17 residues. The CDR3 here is CSARGLAGEGGTNEQFF. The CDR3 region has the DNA TGCAGCGCCCGGGGACTAGCGGGGGAAGGAGGTACCAATGAGCAGTTCTTC.

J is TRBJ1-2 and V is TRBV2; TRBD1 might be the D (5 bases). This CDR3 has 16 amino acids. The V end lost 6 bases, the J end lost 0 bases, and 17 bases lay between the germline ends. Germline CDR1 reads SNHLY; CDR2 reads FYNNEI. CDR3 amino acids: CASSPRALTANYGYTF. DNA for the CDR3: TGTGCCAGCAGCCCCAGGGCGCTGACTGCTAACTATGGCTACACCTTC.

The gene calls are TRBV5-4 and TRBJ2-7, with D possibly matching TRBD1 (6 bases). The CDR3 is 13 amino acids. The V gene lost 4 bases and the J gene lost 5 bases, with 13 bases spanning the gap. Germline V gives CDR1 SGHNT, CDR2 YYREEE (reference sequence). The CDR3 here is CASSHRRTDEQYF. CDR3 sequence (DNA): TGTGCCAGCAGCCACAGGAGGACAGACGAGCAGTACTTC.

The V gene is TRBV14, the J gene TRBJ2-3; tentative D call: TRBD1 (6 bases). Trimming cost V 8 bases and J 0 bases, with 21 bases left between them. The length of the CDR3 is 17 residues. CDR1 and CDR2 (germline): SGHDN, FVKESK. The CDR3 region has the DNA TGTGCCAGCGGTAAGGGGGAGAATCTACGTAGCACAGATACGCAGTATTTT. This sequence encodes CASGKGENLRSTDTQYF. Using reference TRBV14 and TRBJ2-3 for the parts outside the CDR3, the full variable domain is EAGVTQFPSHSVIEKGQTVTLRCDPISGHDNLYWYRRVMGKEIKFLLHFVKESKQDESGMPNNRFLAERTGGTYSTLKVQPAELEDSGVYFCASGKGENLRSTDTQYFGPGTRLTVL.

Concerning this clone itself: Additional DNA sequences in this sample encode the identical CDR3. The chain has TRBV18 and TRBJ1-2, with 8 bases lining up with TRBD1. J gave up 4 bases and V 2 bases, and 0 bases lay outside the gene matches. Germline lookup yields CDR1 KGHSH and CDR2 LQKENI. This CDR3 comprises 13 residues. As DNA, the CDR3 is TGTGCCAGCTCACCAGACAGGGGCTATGGCTACACCTTC. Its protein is CASSPDRGYGYTF.

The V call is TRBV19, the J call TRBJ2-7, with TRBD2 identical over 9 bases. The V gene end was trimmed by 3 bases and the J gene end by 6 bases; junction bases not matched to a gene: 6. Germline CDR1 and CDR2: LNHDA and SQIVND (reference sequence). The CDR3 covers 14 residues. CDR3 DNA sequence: TGTGCCAGTAGTATGGCGGGGGGGTTGGTCGAGCAGTACTTC. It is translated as CASSMAGGLVEQYF.

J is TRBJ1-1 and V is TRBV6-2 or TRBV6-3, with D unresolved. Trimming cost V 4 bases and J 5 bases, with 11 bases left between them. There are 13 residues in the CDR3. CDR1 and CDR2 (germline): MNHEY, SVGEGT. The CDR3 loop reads CASSLLSGTEAFF. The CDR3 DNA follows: TGTGCCAGCAGTTTACTCTCGGGTACTGAAGCTTTCTTT.

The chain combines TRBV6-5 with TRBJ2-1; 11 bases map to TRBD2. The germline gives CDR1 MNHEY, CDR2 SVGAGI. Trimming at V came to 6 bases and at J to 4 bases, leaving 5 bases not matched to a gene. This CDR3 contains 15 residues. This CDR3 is CASREGTSGYNEQFF. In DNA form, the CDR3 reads TGTGCCAGCAGAGAGGGGACTAGCGGATACAATGAGCAGTTCTTC.

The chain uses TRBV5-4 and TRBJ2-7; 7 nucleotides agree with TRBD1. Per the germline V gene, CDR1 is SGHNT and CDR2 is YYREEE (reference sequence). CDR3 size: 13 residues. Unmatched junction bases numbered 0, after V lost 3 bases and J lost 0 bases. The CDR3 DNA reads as TGTGCCAGCAGCTGGGACAGCTCCTACGAGCAGTACTTC. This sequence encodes CASSWDSSYEQYF.

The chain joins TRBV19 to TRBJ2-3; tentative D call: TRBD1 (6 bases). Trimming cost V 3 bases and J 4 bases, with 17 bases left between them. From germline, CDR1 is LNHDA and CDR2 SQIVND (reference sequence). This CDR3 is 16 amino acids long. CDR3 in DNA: TGTGCCAGTAGTATGAAGTTGGGGGCGAATCCAGATACGCAGTATTTT. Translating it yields CASSMKLGANPDTQYF.

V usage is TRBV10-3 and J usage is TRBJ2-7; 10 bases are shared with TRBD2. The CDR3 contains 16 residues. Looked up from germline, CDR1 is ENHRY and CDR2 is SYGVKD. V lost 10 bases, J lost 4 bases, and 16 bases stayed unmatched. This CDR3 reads CATLAGAQTNEYEQYF. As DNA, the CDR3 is TGTGCCACGCTAGCGGGGGCCCAAACTAATGAGTACGAGCAGTACTTC.

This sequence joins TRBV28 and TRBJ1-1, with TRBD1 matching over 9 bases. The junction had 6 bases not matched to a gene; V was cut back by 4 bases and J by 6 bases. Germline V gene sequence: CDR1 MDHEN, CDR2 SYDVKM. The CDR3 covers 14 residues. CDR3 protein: CASSSGQGVPEAFF. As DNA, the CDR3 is TGTGCCAGCAGTTCGGGACAGGGAGTCCCTGAAGCTTTCTTT.

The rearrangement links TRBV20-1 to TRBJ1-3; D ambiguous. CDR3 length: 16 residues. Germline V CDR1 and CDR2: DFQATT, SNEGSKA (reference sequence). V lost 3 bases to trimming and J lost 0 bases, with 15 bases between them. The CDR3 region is CSASPPWASSGNTIYF. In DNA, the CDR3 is TGCAGTGCTAGTCCTCCCTGGGCGAGCTCTGGAAACACCATATATTTT.

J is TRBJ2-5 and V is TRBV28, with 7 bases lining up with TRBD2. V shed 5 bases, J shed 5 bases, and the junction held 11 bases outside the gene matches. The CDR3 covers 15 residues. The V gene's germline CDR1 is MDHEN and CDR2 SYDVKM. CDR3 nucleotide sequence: TGTGCCAGCAGTCCCGCCGGACTAGGCAGTGAGACCCAGTACTTC. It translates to CASSPAGLGSETQYF.

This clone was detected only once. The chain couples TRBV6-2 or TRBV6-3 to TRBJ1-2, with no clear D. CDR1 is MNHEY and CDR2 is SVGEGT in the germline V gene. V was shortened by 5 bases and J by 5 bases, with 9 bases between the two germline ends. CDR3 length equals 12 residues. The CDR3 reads CASSVTIYGYTF. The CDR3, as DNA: TGTGCCAGCAGTGTGACAATTTATGGCTACACCTTC.

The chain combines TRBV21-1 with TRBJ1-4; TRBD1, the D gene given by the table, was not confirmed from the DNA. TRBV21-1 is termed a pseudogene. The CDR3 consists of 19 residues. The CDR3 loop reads CASSIRGTVQLATNEKLFF. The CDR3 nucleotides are TGTGCCAGCAGCATTCGAGGGACAGTACAACTCGCAACTAATGAAAAACTGTTTTTT.

CDR3 nucleotide sequence: TGTGCCAGCAGCATTGCGGGCCTCTCTGGAAACACCATATATTTT. Its translation: CASSIAGLSGNTIYF. J is TRBJ1-3 and V is TRBV5-4; D unresolved. This CDR3 contains 15 residues. Trimming removed 4 bases at V and 0 bases at J, with 11 bases between. Germline lookup yields CDR1 SGHNT and CDR2 YYREEE (reference sequence).

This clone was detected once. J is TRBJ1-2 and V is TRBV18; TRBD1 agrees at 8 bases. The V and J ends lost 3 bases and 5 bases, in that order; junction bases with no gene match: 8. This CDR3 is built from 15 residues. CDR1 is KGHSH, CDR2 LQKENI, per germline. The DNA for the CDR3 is TGTGCCAGCTCACCCGAGGCAGGGGGCGGGTATGGCTACACCTTC. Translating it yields CASSPEAGGGYGYTF.

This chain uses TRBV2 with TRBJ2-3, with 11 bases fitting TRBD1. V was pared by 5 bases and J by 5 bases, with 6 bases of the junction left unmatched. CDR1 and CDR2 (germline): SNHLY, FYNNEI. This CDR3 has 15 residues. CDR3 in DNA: TGTGCCAGCAGTACGGGGGGGACAGGGGGAGATACGCAGTATTTT. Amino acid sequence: CASSTGGTGGDTQYF. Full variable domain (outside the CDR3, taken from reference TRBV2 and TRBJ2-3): EPEVTQTPSHQVTQMGQEVILRCVPISNHLYFYWYRQILGQKVEFLVSFYNNEISEKSEIFDDQFSVERPDGSNFTLKIRSTKLEDSAMYFCASSTGGTGGDTQYFGPGTRLTVL.

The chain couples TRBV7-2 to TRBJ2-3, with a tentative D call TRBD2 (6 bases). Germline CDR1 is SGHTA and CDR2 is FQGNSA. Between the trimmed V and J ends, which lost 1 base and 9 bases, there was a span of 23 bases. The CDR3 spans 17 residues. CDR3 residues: CASSLGATRTIQETQYF. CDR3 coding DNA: TGTGCCAGCAGCTTAGGCGCGACTAGGACTATACAAGAGACGCAGTATTTT. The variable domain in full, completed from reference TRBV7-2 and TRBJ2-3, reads GAGVSQSPSNKVTEKGKDVELRCDPISGHTALYWYRQSLGQGLEFLIYFQGNSAPDKSGLPSDRFSAERTGGSVSTLTIQRTQQEDSAVYLCASSLGATRTIQETQYFGPGTRLTVL.